This entry lists 13 T cell receptor beta chains sequenced from one sample in a study of blood T cell repertoires in COVID-19. The protocol was immunoSEQ multiplex PCR, while the TCRdb copy is restricted to in-frame clones and leaves out a portion. The sample holds under 200,000 clones; approximately 86% are singletons and the top ten take roughly 7.8%. Material for sequencing was peripheral blood. The receptors stem from a man aged 55 to 70 with acute or convalescent COVID-19.

The V call is TRBV7-3, the J call TRBJ1-3; perhaps TRBD1 as D (5 bases). V lost 4 bases, J lost 1 base, and 8 bases lay in between. Germline lookup yields CDR1 SGHTA and CDR2 FQGTGA. The CDR3 consists of 14 residues. In DNA form, the CDR3 reads TGTGCCAGCAGCTCCGGGGGGTCTGGAAACACCATATATTTT. This sequence encodes CASSSGGSGNTIYF.

This chain connects TRBV9 to TRBJ2-7, with D possibly TRBD1 on 5 matching bases. V was shortened by 0 bases and J by 4 bases, with 14 bases between the two germline ends. This CDR3 spans 15 amino acids. The germline gives CDR1 SGDLS, CDR2 YYNGEE. CDR3 residues: CASSVDIGVGYEQYF. The DNA for the CDR3 is TGTGCCAGCAGCGTAGATATAGGGGTAGGATACGAGCAGTACTTC.

The chain combines TRBV6-5 with TRBJ1-1, with D maybe TRBD1 (5 bases). The CDR3 runs 14 residues. Deletions cut 4 bases from V and 0 bases from J, with 9 bases between. CDR1 is MNHEY, CDR2 SVGAGI, per germline. The CDR3 DNA is TGTGCCAGCAGTTTGTCAGGGATGAACACTGAAGCTTTCTTT. It translates to CASSLSGMNTEAFF.

V is TRBV5-1 and J is TRBJ2-5; 9 nucleotides match TRBD1. Germline CDR1 SGHRS, CDR2 YFSETQ. The CDR3 extends over 14 amino acids. Unmatched junction bases numbered 2, after V lost 0 bases and J lost 5 bases. Here the CDR3 DNA reads TGCGCCAGCAGCTTGGGACAGGGGGAGGAGACCCAGTACTTC. Its translation is CASSLGQGEETQYF.

The chain carries TRBV3-1 (or the pseudogene TRBV3-2) and TRBJ2-6, with D possibly TRBD1 on 6 matching bases. Trimming shortened V by 5 bases and J by 0 bases, and 14 bases separated the two germline ends. From germline, CDR1 is LGHDT and CDR2 YNNKEL (reference sequence). This CDR3 comprises 17 residues. The CDR3 coding sequence is TGTGCCAGCAGCTATAGCGTGGGACACTCTGGGGCCAACGTCCTGACTTTC. This encodes CASSYSVGHSGANVLTF.

The V gene is TRBV2, the J gene TRBJ2-3; weak D call: TRBD2 (6 bases). Trimming removed 5 bases at V and 6 bases at J, with 12 bases between. Germline V gene lookup returns CDR1 SNHLY and CDR2 FYNNEI. The CDR3 has 13 residues. This CDR3 reads CASSLESGDTQYF. The CDR3 DNA reads TGTGCCAGCAGTCTTGAAAGCGGGGATACGCAGTATTTT.

This CDR3 reads CATSDKGQRTLREQYF. CDR3 DNA sequence: TGTGCCACCAGTGATAAGGGACAGCGTACCCTACGGGAGCAGTACTTC. The rearrangement uses TRBV24-1 and TRBJ2-7; 7 nucleotides align to TRBD1. Germline V gene sequence: CDR1 KGHDR, CDR2 SFDVKD. V was clipped by 3 bases and J by 7 bases; unmatched bases: 14. The length of the CDR3 is 16 residues.

The chain combines TRBV5-1 with TRBJ2-7; 7 bases are a match to TRBD2. There are 15 residues in the CDR3. Germline V gene lookup returns CDR1 SGHRS and CDR2 YFSETQ. V was clipped by 4 bases and J by 1 base; unmatched bases: 8. The CDR3 reads CASSLGLGPSYEQYF. CDR3 sequence (DNA): TGCGCCAGCAGCCTCGGACTAGGGCCTTCCTACGAGCAGTACTTC.

The J gene is TRBJ2-1, the V gene TRBV15; 7 bases agree with TRBD1. This CDR3 has 14 residues. The V gene's germline CDR1 is LNHNV and CDR2 YYDKDF (reference sequence). With V trimmed by 4 bases and J by 9 bases, 9 bases remained unmatched. CDR3 DNA: TGTGCCACCAGCACCCGGTCGACAGGGATTGAGCAGTTCTTC. This sequence encodes CATSTRSTGIEQFF.

CDR3 region: CASSDWTGVTYNEQFF. CDR3 nucleotide sequence: TGTGCCAGCAGTGATTGGACAGGGGTAACCTACAATGAGCAGTTCTTC. The chain recombines TRBV25-1 with TRBJ2-1; 9 bases fit TRBD1. CDR1 and CDR2 (germline): MGHDK, SYGVNS. V trimming: 3 bases; J trimming: 2 bases; junction bases outside the gene matches: 5. The CDR3 length is 16 residues.

The genes are TRBV28 and TRBJ1-1; TRBD1 matches 8 bases. Trimming at V came to 7 bases and at J to 3 bases, leaving 10 bases not matched to a gene. The CDR3 runs 15 residues. Looked up from germline, CDR1 is MDHEN and CDR2 is SYDVKM. CDR3 sequence reads: CASTRDRRVHTEAFF. DNA for the CDR3: TGTGCCAGCACCAGGGACAGGCGAGTCCACACTGAAGCTTTCTTT.

J is TRBJ1-5 and V is TRBV7-2; D might be TRBD1 (5 bases). The CDR3 sequence is 16 residues long. The V and J ends lost 2 bases and 3 bases respectively, with 14 bases between them. CDR1 is SGHTA, CDR2 FQGNSA, per germline. CDR3 sequence reads: CASSLMSRVPNQPQHF. CDR3 in DNA: TGTGCCAGCAGCTTAATGAGCAGGGTACCCAATCAGCCCCAGCATTTT.

V and J are TRBV30 and TRBJ1-5; 9 nucleotides agree with TRBD1. Trimming at V came to 5 bases and at J to 2 bases, leaving 4 bases not matched to a gene. CDR1 is GTSNPN, CDR2 SVGIG, per germline (reference sequence). The CDR3 runs to 14 residues. The CDR3 DNA follows: TGTGCCTGGGACAGGGGGACGGGCAATCAGCCCCAGCATTTT. It encodes CAWDRGTGNQPQHF.